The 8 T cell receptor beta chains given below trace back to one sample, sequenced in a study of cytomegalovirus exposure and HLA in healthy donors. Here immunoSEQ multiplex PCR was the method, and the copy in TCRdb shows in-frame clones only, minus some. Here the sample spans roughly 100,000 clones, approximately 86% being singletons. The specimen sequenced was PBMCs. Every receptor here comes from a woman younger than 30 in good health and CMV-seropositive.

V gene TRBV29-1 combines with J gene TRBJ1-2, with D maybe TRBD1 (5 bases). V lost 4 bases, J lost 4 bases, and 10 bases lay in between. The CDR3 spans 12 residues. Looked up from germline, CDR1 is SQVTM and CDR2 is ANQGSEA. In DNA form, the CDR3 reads TGCAGCGTTGGGGGCCAGACCTATGGCTACACCTTC. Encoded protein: CSVGGQTYGYTF.

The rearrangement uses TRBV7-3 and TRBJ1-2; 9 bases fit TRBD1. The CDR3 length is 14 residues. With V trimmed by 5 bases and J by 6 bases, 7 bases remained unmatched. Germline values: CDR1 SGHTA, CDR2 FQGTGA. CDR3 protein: CASSLGTGRDGYTF. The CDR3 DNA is TGTGCCAGCAGCCTCGGGACAGGGAGGGATGGCTACACCTTC. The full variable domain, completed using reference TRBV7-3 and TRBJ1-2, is GAGVSQTPSNKVTEKGKYVELRCDPISGHTALYWYRQSLGQGPEFLIYFQGTGAADDSGLPNDRFFAVRPEGSVSTLKIQRTERGDSAVYLCASSLGTGRDGYTFGSGTRLTVV.

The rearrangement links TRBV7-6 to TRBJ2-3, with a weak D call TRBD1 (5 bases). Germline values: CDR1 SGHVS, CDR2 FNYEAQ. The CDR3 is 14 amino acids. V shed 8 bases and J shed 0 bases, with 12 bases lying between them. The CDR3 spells CASFDSPSTDTQYF. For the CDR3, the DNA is TGTGCCAGCTTTGACAGCCCGAGCACAGATACGCAGTATTTT.

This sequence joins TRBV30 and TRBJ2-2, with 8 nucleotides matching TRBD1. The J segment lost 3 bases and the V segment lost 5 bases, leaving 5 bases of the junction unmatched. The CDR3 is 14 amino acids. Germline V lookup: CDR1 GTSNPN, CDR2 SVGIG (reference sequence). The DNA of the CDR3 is TGTGCCTGGTATCACAGGGGGGACACCGGGGAGCTGTTTTTT. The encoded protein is CAWYHRGDTGELFF.

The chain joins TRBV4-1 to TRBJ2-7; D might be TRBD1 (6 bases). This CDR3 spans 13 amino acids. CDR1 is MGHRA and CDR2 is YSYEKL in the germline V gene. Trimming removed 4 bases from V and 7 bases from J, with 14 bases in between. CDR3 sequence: CASSLHRTVEQYF. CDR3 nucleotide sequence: TGCGCCAGCAGCCTGCACCGGACAGTAGAGCAGTACTTC.

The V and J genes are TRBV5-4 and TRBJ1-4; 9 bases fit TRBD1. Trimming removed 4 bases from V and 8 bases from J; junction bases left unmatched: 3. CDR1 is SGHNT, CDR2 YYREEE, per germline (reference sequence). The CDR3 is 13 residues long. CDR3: CASSTGGDEKLFF. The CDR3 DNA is TGTGCCAGCAGCACAGGGGGCGACGAAAAACTGTTTTTT.

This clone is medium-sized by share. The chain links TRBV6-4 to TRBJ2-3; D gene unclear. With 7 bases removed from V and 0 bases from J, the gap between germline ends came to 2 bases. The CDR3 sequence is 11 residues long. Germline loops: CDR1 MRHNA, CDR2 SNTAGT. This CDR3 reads CASTSTDTQYF. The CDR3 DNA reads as TGTGCCAGCACTAGCACAGATACGCAGTATTTT.

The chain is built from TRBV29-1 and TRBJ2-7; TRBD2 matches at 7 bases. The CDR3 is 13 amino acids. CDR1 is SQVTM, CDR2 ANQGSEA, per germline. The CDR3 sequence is CSYQGEGTYEQYF. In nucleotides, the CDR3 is TGCAGTTACCAAGGGGAGGGGACCTACGAGCAGTACTTC.